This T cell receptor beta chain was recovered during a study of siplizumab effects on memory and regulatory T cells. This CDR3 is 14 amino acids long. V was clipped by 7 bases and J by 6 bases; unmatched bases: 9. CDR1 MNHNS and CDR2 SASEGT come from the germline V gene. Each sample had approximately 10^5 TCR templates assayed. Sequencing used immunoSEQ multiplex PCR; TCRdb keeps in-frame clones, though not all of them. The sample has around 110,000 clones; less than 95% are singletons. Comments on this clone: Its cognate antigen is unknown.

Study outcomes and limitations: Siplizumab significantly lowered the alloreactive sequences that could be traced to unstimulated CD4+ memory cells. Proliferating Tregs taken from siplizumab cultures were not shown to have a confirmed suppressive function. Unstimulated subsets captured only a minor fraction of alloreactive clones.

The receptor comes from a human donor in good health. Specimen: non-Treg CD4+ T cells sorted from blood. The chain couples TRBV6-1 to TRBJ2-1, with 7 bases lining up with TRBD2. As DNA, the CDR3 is TGTGCCAGCACGTGGGCGGGGGTAGGCAATGAGCAGTTCTTC. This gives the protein CASTWAGVGNEQFF.